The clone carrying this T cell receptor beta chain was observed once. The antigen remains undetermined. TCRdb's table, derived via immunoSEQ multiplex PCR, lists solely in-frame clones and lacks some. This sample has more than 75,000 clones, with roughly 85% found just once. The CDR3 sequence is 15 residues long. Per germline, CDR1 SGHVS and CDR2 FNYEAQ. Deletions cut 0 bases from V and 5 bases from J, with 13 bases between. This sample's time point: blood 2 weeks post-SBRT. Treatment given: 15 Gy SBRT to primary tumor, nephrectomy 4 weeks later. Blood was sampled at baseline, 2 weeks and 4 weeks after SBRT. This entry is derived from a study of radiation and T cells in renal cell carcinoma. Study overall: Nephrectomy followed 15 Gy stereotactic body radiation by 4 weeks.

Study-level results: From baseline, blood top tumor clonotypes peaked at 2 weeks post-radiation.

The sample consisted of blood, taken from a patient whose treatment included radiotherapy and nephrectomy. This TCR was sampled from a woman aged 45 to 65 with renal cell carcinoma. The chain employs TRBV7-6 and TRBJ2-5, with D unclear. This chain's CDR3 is CASSLAPGFAETQYF. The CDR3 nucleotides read TGTGCCAGCAGCTTAGCTCCAGGCTTTGCGGAGACCCAGTACTTC.